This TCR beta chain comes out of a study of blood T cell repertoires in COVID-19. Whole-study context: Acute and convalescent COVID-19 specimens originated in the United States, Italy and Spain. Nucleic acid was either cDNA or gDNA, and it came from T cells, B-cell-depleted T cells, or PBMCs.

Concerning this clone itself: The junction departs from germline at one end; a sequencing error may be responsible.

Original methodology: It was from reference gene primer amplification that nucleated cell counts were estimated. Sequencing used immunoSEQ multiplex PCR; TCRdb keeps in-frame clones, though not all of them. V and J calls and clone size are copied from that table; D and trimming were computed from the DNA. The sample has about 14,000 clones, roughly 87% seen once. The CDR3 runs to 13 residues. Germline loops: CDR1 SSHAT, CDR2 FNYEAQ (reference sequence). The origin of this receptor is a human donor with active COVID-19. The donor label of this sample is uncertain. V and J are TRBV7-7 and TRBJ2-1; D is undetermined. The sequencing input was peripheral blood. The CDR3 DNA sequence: TGTGCTAGCAGCTTAGGTGGCAAGAATGAGCAGTTCTTC. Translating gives CASSLGGKNEQFF. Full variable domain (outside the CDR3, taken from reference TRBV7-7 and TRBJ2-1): GAGVSQSPRYKVTKRGQDVTLRCDPISSHATLYWYQQALGQGPEFLTYFNYEAQPDKSGLPSDRFSAERPEGSISTLTIQRTEQRDSAMYRCASSLGGKNEQFFGPGTRLTVL.